This passage covers 26 T cell receptor beta chains from one sample sequenced in a study of T cell repertoires in cytomegalovirus infection. Each CDR3 protein is one row after TCRdb ran MiXCR on the reads. The table records 450,000 to 650,000 distinct CDR3 sequences, approximately 40% of them present only once. No cognate antigen is known for these TCRs. The material sequenced was cultured PBMCs, taken from culture after CMV antigen stimulation. These receptors all stem from a human donor in good health (CMV status not recorded). Some clones in this sample may be carry-over from other donors' samples.

The chain combines TRBV7-4 with TRBJ1-5; TRBD1 matches at 11 bases. The CDR3 consists of 16 residues. Trimming took 4 bases from V and 6 from J; bases not matched to a gene: 8. Per germline, CDR1 SGHVT and CDR2 SQSDAQ. In DNA form, the CDR3 reads TGTGCCAGCAGCTCTTCCGGGACAGGGGGGGGTCAGCCCCAGCATTTT. Residues: CASSSSGTGGGQPQHF. Drawing the rest from reference TRBV7-4 and TRBJ1-5, the complete variable domain is GAGVSQSPRYKVAKRGRDVALRCDSISGHVTLYWYRQTLGQGSEVLTYSQSDAQRDKSGRPSGRFSAERPERSVSTLKIQRTEQGDSAVYLCASSSSGTGGGQPQHFGDGTRLSIL.

The chain uses TRBV5-3 and TRBJ2-7; 8 bases fit TRBD1. TRBV5-3 is noted as an ORF with a role that remains uncertain. The length of the CDR3 is 15 residues. J lost 4 bases, V lost 8 bases, and 14 bases had no gene match. CDR3 sequence reads: CASSAPGTGDYEQYF. The CDR3 region has the DNA TGTGCCAGCAGCGCCCCCGGGACAGGAGATTACGAGCAGTACTTC.

This clonotype was picked up a small number of times. This rearrangement joins TRBV7-9 to TRBJ2-5; D tentatively fits TRBD1 or TRBD2 (6 bases each). The V end lost 7 bases, the J end lost 1 base, and 16 bases lay between the germline ends. The CDR3 consists of 15 residues. The germline V gene encodes CDR1 SEHNR and CDR2 FQNEAQ (reference sequence). The chain's CDR3 is CASKGGGPFQETQYF. The CDR3 DNA reads as TGTGCCAGCAAGGGGGGAGGCCCGTTCCAAGAGACCCAGTACTTC.

This clonotype was seen many times. The V gene is TRBV7-9, the J gene TRBJ1-1; D ambiguous. Trimming took off 1 base at V and 0 bases at J, with 6 bases between the two ends. Germline V lookup: CDR1 SEHNR, CDR2 FQNEAQ (reference sequence). The CDR3 loop spans 14 amino acids. CDR3 region: CASSLGQVNTEAFF. CDR3 DNA sequence: TGTGCCAGCAGCTTAGGGCAGGTGAACACTGAAGCTTTCTTT.

This clonotype was observed a single time. This chain links TRBV18 with TRBJ2-7, with 8 bases fitting TRBD1. J lost 1 base, V lost 6 bases, and 8 bases had no gene match. Germline V gene lookup returns CDR1 KGHSH and CDR2 LQKENI. The CDR3 consists of 15 residues. The CDR3 loop is CASSPSGQVSYEQYF. CDR3 nucleotide sequence: TGTGCCAGCTCGCCCTCGGGACAGGTATCCTACGAGCAGTACTTC.

V gene TRBV7-2 combines with J gene TRBJ2-3, with D unresolved. The CDR3 has 11 amino acids. V lost 9 bases and J lost 6, with 10 bases in between. Germline CDR1 SGHTA, CDR2 FQGNSA. The CDR3 is CASNQGDTQYF. CDR3 bases: TGTGCCAGTAACCAAGGTGATACGCAGTATTTT.

The chain has TRBV6-2 or TRBV6-3 and TRBJ2-3; tentative D call: TRBD2 (6 bases). The germline CDR1 and CDR2 sequences are MNHEY and SVGEGT. The length of the CDR3 is 14 residues. V dropped 6 bases and J dropped 0 bases, with 10 bases sitting between them. The CDR3 protein is CASRRAGSTDTQYF. The DNA for the CDR3 is TGTGCCAGCAGGCGGGCGGGAAGCACAGATACGCAGTATTTT.

This clonotype has only a few counts. V usage is TRBV19 and J usage is TRBJ2-3, with TRBD2 matching 11 bases. The junction had 4 bases not matched to a gene; V was cut back by 5 bases and J by 6 bases. The CDR3 runs 14 residues. The germline V gene has CDR1 LNHDA and CDR2 SQIVND (reference sequence). DNA for the CDR3: TGTGCCAGTAGTGTCATAGCGGGGGGGGATACGCAGTATTTT. Protein: CASSVIAGGDTQYF.

The chain recombines TRBV20-1 with TRBJ2-3; no firm D call. The CDR3 covers 14 residues. The V gene's germline CDR1 is DFQATT and CDR2 SNEGSKA (reference sequence). With 0 bases removed from V and 1 base from J, the gap between germline ends came to 8 bases. CDR3 nucleotides: TGCAGTGCTAGAGAACCAGGAGGCACAGATACGCAGTATTTT. Encoded protein: CSAREPGGTDTQYF.

The rearrangement links TRBV14 to TRBJ2-5; 10 positions agree with TRBD2. The CDR3 consists of 16 residues. The ends lost 6 bases at V and 4 bases at J; junction bases unmatched: 11. The V gene's germline CDR1 is SGHDN and CDR2 FVKESK. CDR3 bases: TGTGCCAGCAGACCCGGGACTAGCGTCGAAGGAGAGACCCAGTACTTC. This sequence encodes CASRPGTSVEGETQYF.

V usage is TRBV19 and J usage is TRBJ2-2; perhaps TRBD1 as D (5 bases). The CDR3 is 16 residues long. Trimming left V 7 bases short and J 0 bases short, with 15 bases between. Germline CDR1 reads LNHDA; CDR2 reads SQIVND (reference sequence). CDR3 region: CASIRAVGANTGELFF. In DNA, the CDR3 is TGTGCCAGTATCAGGGCAGTAGGGGCGAACACCGGGGAGCTGTTTTTT.

This chain connects TRBV7-9 to TRBJ2-3, with unresolved D. In germline, CDR1 is SEHNR, CDR2 FQNEAQ (reference sequence). This CDR3 region has 16 residues. V was clipped by 5 bases and J by 2 bases, with 17 bases between them. CDR3 region: CASSPSLGRVTDTQYF. The DNA of the CDR3 is TGTGCCAGCAGCCCCTCATTGGGTCGGGTCACAGATACGCAGTATTTT. The whole variable domain, filled in from reference TRBV7-9 and TRBJ2-3, reads DTGVSQNPRHKITKRGQNVTFRCDPISEHNRLYWYRQTLGQGPEFLTYFQNEAQLEKSRLLSDRFSAERPKGSFSTLEIQRTEQGDSAMYLCASSPSLGRVTDTQYFGPGTRLTVL.

This sequence joins TRBV12-3 or TRBV12-4 and TRBJ1-1; D call uncertain. The length of the CDR3 is 17 residues. V shed 3 bases and J shed 1 base, with 18 bases lying between them. This CDR3 reads CASSFVQEWNANTEAFF. The CDR3 nucleotides read TGTGCCAGCAGTTTTGTTCAGGAATGGAACGCGAACACTGAAGCTTTCTTT.

The gene calls are TRBV12-3 or TRBV12-4 and TRBJ2-7; 8 bases line up with TRBD1. With 6 bases clipped from V and 7 bases from J, the junction kept 14 bases outside the gene matches. The CDR3 is 15 residues long. CDR3 protein: CASSTRWQGAQEQYF. In DNA form, the CDR3 reads TGTGCCAGCAGCACCCGGTGGCAGGGGGCGCAAGAGCAGTACTTC.

The chain joins TRBV12-3 or TRBV12-4 to TRBJ1-3; D gene uncertain. The CDR3 extends over 11 amino acids. Trimming left V 7 bases short and J 16 bases short, with 17 bases between. The CDR3 DNA sequence: TGTGCCAGCACCCCAGGATACGCAATGTATTTT. This encodes CASTPGYAMYF.

J is TRBJ2-3 and V is TRBV12-3 or TRBV12-4; 13 bases are a match to TRBD2. V trimming: 6 bases; J trimming: 3 bases; junction bases outside the gene matches: 3. The CDR3 totals 15 residues. The CDR3 sequence is CASSQTSGGTDTQYF. CDR3 nucleotides: TGTGCCAGCAGCCAGACTAGCGGGGGGACAGATACGCAGTATTTT.

The rearrangement joins TRBV5-4 to TRBJ2-3, with D possibly being TRBD1 (5 bases). Germline V gene data show CDR1 as SGHNT and CDR2 as YYREEE (reference sequence). CDR3 size: 14 residues. Between the trimmed V and J ends, which lost 0 bases and 6 bases, there was a span of 11 bases. CDR3 loop: CASSLEQGEDTQYF. CDR3 bases: TGTGCCAGCAGCTTGGAGCAGGGTGAGGATACGCAGTATTTT.

The chain joins TRBV2 to TRBJ2-3; TRBD1 matches 9 bases. CDR3 length: 15 amino acids. Trimming took 6 bases from V and 5 from J; bases not matched to a gene: 9. CDR1 and CDR2 from the germline V gene are SNHLY and FYNNEI. The CDR3 sequence: CASSRDRDGVDTQYF. CDR3 DNA: TGTGCCAGCAGCCGGGACAGGGACGGCGTAGATACGCAGTATTTT. Full variable domain (missing parts from reference TRBV2 and TRBJ2-3): EPEVTQTPSHQVTQMGQEVILRCVPISNHLYFYWYRQILGQKVEFLVSFYNNEISEKSEIFDDQFSVERPDGSNFTLKIRSTKLEDSAMYFCASSRDRDGVDTQYFGPGTRLTVL.

This chain connects TRBV25-1 to TRBJ2-5; D unclear. The germline V gene has CDR1 MGHDK and CDR2 SYGVNS. This CDR3 contains 15 residues. Trimming removed 6 bases at V and 0 bases at J, with 14 bases between. The DNA for the CDR3 is TGTGCCAGCAGCCCCACACAGTGGTACCAAGAGACCCAGTACTTC. Its protein is CASSPTQWYQETQYF.

The V gene is TRBV7-2, the J gene TRBJ1-3; D is perhaps TRBD1 (5 bases). This CDR3 comprises 15 residues. V dropped 5 bases and J dropped 4 bases, with 15 bases sitting between them. CDR1 and CDR2 (germline): SGHTA, FQGNSA. The CDR3 DNA sequence: TGTGCCAGCAGCCCCTGGGACGGCGAAGGAAACACCATATATTTT. This sequence encodes CASSPWDGEGNTIYF.

The chain joins TRBV6-6 to TRBJ1-6; perhaps TRBD1 as D (5 bases). CDR3 size: 14 residues. CDR1 and CDR2 (germline): MNHNY, SVGAGI (reference sequence). V lost 5 bases and J lost 7, with 12 bases in between. The CDR3 coding sequence is TGTGCCAGCAGTGGCAGGGCCTCAAATTCACCCCTCCACTTT. Amino acids: CASSGRASNSPLHF.

CDR3 protein: CASSQDSGYTEAFF. CDR3 sequence (DNA): TGCGCCAGCAGCCAAGATTCAGGGTACACTGAAGCTTTCTTT. The rearrangement links TRBV4-3 to TRBJ1-1, with D possibly matching TRBD1 (5 bases). Per the germline V gene, CDR1 is LGHNA and CDR2 is YSLEER. The CDR3 covers 14 residues. Trimming shortened V by 0 bases and J by 3 bases, and 8 bases separated the two germline ends.

V is TRBV20-1 and J is TRBJ2-5; possibly TRBD1 or TRBD2 for D (5 bases each). The germline V and J ends were trimmed by 5 bases and 3 bases, with 13 bases remaining between them. The germline CDR1 and CDR2 sequences are DFQATT and SNEGSKA (reference sequence). The CDR3 is 13 amino acids. This CDR3 is CSAARGPEETQYF. For the CDR3, the DNA is TGCAGTGCTGCCCGGGGACCAGAAGAGACCCAGTACTTC.

The chain combines TRBV28 with TRBJ2-3, with D possibly TRBD1 on 5 matching bases. The CDR3 consists of 16 residues. The V and J ends lost 3 bases and 1 base respectively, with 14 bases between them. Germline CDR1 MDHEN, CDR2 SYDVKM. This CDR3 is CASSLPRVSGTDTQYF. CDR3 nucleotides: TGTGCCAGCAGTTTGCCCAGGGTATCGGGCACAGATACGCAGTATTTT.

This clonotype was seen many times. The genes are TRBV7-2 and TRBJ2-1, with TRBD2 identical over 16 bases. V was pared by 7 bases and J by 11 bases, with 8 bases of the junction left unmatched. CDR3 length: 15 residues. Per germline, CDR1 SGHTA and CDR2 FQGNSA. The DNA of the CDR3 is TGTGCCAGCACCGAACGGGGACTAGCGGGGGGGAAGCAGTTCTTC. It codes for CASTERGLAGGKQFF. Together with reference TRBV7-2 and TRBJ2-1, the CDR3 gives the full variable domain: GAGVSQSPSNKVTEKGKDVELRCDPISGHTALYWYRQSLGQGLEFLIYFQGNSAPDKSGLPSDRFSAERTGGSVSTLTIQRTQQEDSAVYLCASTERGLAGGKQFFGPGTRLTVL.

CDR3 amino acids: CASSSGEETEAFF. The DNA of the CDR3 is TGTGCCAGCAGCTCAGGGGAGGAAACTGAAGCTTTCTTT. This sequence joins TRBV7-6 and TRBJ1-1; D is perhaps TRBD1 (6 bases). The CDR3 consists of 13 residues. Trimming shortened V by 4 bases and J by 5 bases, and 11 bases separated the two germline ends. Germline-derived CDR1 and CDR2 are SGHVS and FNYEAQ.